This T cell receptor (beta chain) was found in a study of blood T cell repertoires in COVID-19. The wider study: Acute and convalescent COVID-19 specimens originated in the United States, Italy and Spain. T cells, B-cell-depleted T cells, or PBMCs supplied cDNA or gDNA.

The CDR3 extends over 17 amino acids. Study processing details: Researchers report that nucleated cell counts were estimated from reference gene primer amplification. Clones were sequenced by immunoSEQ multiplex PCR, and TCRdb holds only the in-frame ones, with some missing. The DNA was the basis for D and trimming; V, J and clone size are from that table. The sample has fewer than 300,000 clones, approximately 81% seen once. The chain recombines TRBV21-1 with TRBJ1-5; TRBD1, as called in the table, went unchecked against the DNA. TRBV21-1 is listed as a pseudogene. The clonotype comes from a woman in her late teens or twenties with acute or convalescent COVID-19. The sequenced material came from peripheral blood. The CDR3 coding sequence is TGTGCCAGCAGCATGGGGGCAGGGGTCCCCCCCAATCAGCCCCAGCATTTT. This sequence encodes CASSMGAGVPPNQPQHF.